The source of this T cell receptor (beta chain) is a study of PD-L1 blockade in urothelial cancer. TCRdb's table, derived via immunoSEQ multiplex PCR, lists solely in-frame clones and lacks some. The sample carries about 38,000 clones, approximately 90% recorded once. Sample: PBMCs, taken around atezolizumab (anti-PD-L1) treatment. This TCR was sampled from a man between 65 and 79 years old with urothelial cancer.

The CDR3 loop reads CASGLGVESYNEKLFF. In DNA form, the CDR3 reads TGTGCTAGTGGTTTGGGGGTGGAGAGTTATAATGAAAAACTGTTTTTT. V and J are TRBV12-5 and TRBJ1-4; D not resolved. Germline V gene data show CDR1 as LGHNT and CDR2 as FRNRAP. The CDR3 consists of 16 residues. V was shortened by 1 base and J by 4 bases, with 13 bases between the two germline ends.